The 23 T cell receptor beta chains given below trace back to one sample, sequenced in a study of blood T cell repertoires in COVID-19. Clones were sequenced by immunoSEQ multiplex PCR, and TCRdb holds only the in-frame ones, with some missing. The data contain approximately 330,000 clones, 90% of them seen just once; the ten biggest clones take up about 1%. The source material was peripheral blood. These receptors came from a woman in her thirties or forties with COVID-19, enrolled during active disease.

The rearrangement uses TRBV28 and TRBJ1-5; D remains unclear. This CDR3 region has 14 residues. Germline CDR1 is MDHEN and CDR2 is SYDVKM. V lost 3 bases and J 5 bases, leaving 11 bases between the germline ends. Here the CDR3 reads CASSFNLQYQPQHF. In nucleotides, the CDR3 is TGTGCCAGCAGTTTTAATCTTCAGTATCAGCCCCAGCATTTT.

The chain is built from TRBV28 and TRBJ2-2, with D maybe TRBD1 (6 bases). Germline assignment: CDR1 MDHEN and CDR2 SYDVKM. With 1 base removed from V and 5 bases from J, the gap between germline ends came to 14 bases. The CDR3 runs to 16 residues. The CDR3 here is CASSLLQGISTGELFF. The DNA of the CDR3 is TGTGCCAGCAGTTTATTACAGGGTATTTCGACCGGGGAGCTGTTTTTT.

In this sample, this clone turned up once. The V call is TRBV7-3, the J call TRBJ1-2; 7 bases map to TRBD1. CDR1 and CDR2 (germline): SGHTA, FQGTGA. Trimming took 5 bases from V and 3 from J; bases not matched to a gene: 6. The CDR3 consists of 14 residues. This CDR3 reads CASSVEGTDYGYTF. The DNA for the CDR3 is TGTGCCAGCAGCGTCGAAGGGACAGACTATGGCTACACCTTC. Drawing the rest from reference TRBV7-3 and TRBJ1-2, the complete variable domain is GAGVSQTPSNKVTEKGKYVELRCDPISGHTALYWYRQSLGQGPEFLIYFQGTGAADDSGLPNDRFFAVRPEGSVSTLKIQRTERGDSAVYLCASSVEGTDYGYTFGSGTRLTVV.

This rearrangement joins TRBV15 to TRBJ1-6, with D tentatively TRBD1 (5 bases). V gave up 3 bases and J gave up 2 bases, with 11 bases separating them. The germline gives CDR1 LNHNV, CDR2 YYDKDF (reference sequence). This CDR3 region has 16 residues. The CDR3: CATSRASGTYNSPLHF. The CDR3 nucleotides are TGTGCCACCAGCAGGGCGTCAGGGACCTATAATTCACCCCTCCACTTT.

The V gene is TRBV12-3 or TRBV12-4, the J gene TRBJ1-2; maybe TRBD1 (5 bases). The CDR3 sequence is 13 residues long. V lost 5 bases and J lost 4, with 11 bases in between. This CDR3 reads CASSGEQVYGYTF. The CDR3 nucleotides are TGTGCCAGCAGTGGGGAACAGGTCTATGGCTACACCTTC.

The rearrangement joins TRBV7-2 to TRBJ1-5; D not certain. Germline lookup yields CDR1 SGHTA and CDR2 FQGNSA. Trimming took 2 bases from V and 6 from J, leaving 14 bases between them. The CDR3 runs 15 residues. CDR3 protein: CASSLNLPAGQPQHF. The DNA of the CDR3 is TGTGCCAGCAGCTTAAACTTACCAGCGGGTCAGCCCCAGCATTTT.

This sequence joins TRBV30 and TRBJ1-2, with TRBD1 matching over 7 bases. V shed 0 bases and J 6 bases; nucleotides not matched to a gene: 1. The germline V gene encodes CDR1 GTSNPN and CDR2 SVGIG (reference sequence). The CDR3 has 12 amino acids. The CDR3 coding sequence is TGTGCCTGGAGTGTGAGGGGGCATGGCTACACCTTC. Amino acid sequence: CAWSVRGHGYTF.

This chain connects TRBV7-3 to TRBJ2-7; 8 bases fit TRBD2. Germline loops: CDR1 SGHTA, CDR2 FQGTGA. This CDR3 region has 15 residues. V dropped 5 bases and J dropped 1; count of bases not matched to a gene: 7. The DNA for the CDR3 is TGTGCCAGCAGCCCTAGCGGGCTGGGATCCTACGAGCAGTACTTC. This sequence encodes CASSPSGLGSYEQYF.

This clone was observed a few times. The chain uses TRBV5-1 and TRBJ2-3; no firm D call. Germline V gives CDR1 SGHRS, CDR2 YFSETQ. CDR3 length equals 16 residues. Deletions cut 0 bases from V and 0 bases from J, with 11 bases between. CDR3 in DNA: TGCGCCAGCAGCTTGGCTGGCCCCCCCAGCACAGATACGCAGTATTTT. This sequence encodes CASSLAGPPSTDTQYF.

This rearrangement joins TRBV10-3 to TRBJ2-5; D call uncertain. Per the germline V gene, CDR1 is ENHRY and CDR2 is SYGVKD. The CDR3 runs 12 residues. The V end lost 2 bases, the J end lost 8 bases, and 9 bases lay between the germline ends. The CDR3 is CAISEEAGTQYF. CDR3 sequence (DNA): TGTGCCATCAGTGAGGAGGCCGGTACCCAGTACTTC.

J is TRBJ1-6 and V is TRBV5-4; 7 bases fit TRBD1. CDR1 and CDR2 (germline): SGHNT, YYREEE (reference sequence). This CDR3 is 14 amino acids long. With V trimmed by 0 bases and J by 9 bases, 3 bases remained unmatched. CDR3 protein: CASSLGRDSSPLHF. DNA of the CDR3: TGTGCCAGCAGCTTGGGGAGGGACAGTTCACCCCTCCACTTT.

This clone is a singleton in its sample. This chain connects TRBV21-1 to TRBJ2-6; the DNA was not compared with TRBD2, the D call given in the table. TRBV21-1 is an annotated pseudogene. The CDR3 extends over 19 amino acids. For the CDR3, the DNA is TGTGCCAGCAGCAAAGAGGGAGGGCCACCTGTGGCTGGGGCCAACGTCCTGACTTTC. This sequence encodes CASSKEGGPPVAGANVLTF.

This rearrangement joins TRBV6-2 or TRBV6-3 to TRBJ1-5; TRBD1 aligns across 8 bases. The CDR3 extends over 18 amino acids. Germline assignment: CDR1 MNHEY and CDR2 SVGEGT. V was clipped by 5 bases and J by 0 bases; unmatched bases: 12. The CDR3 reads CASSRPGTGLNSNQPQHF. In DNA form, the CDR3 reads TGTGCCAGCAGTCGTCCCGGGACAGGTTTGAATAGCAATCAGCCCCAGCATTTT.

CDR3 residues: CASSLGARPHSYEQYF. DNA for the CDR3: TGTGCCAGCAGTTTAGGGGCCCGACCTCACTCCTACGAGCAGTACTTC. The chain links TRBV28 to TRBJ2-7; tentative D call: TRBD1 (5 bases). The V gene lost 2 bases and the J gene lost 0 bases, with 14 bases spanning the gap. CDR3 length: 16 residues. Per the germline V gene, CDR1 is MDHEN and CDR2 is SYDVKM.

The chain employs TRBV19 and TRBJ1-5, with TRBD1 identical over 9 bases. Germline CDR1 is LNHDA and CDR2 is SQIVND (reference sequence). V dropped 5 bases and J dropped 6; count of bases not matched to a gene: 2. The CDR3 is 13 residues long. In nucleotides, the CDR3 is TGTGCCAGTAGTCGACAGGGGGTTCAGCCCCAGCATTTT. Translating it yields CASSRQGVQPQHF. Combining the CDR3 with reference TRBV19 and TRBJ1-5 gives the whole variable domain DGGITQSPKYLFRKEGQNVTLSCEQNLNHDAMYWYRQDPGQGLRLIYYSQIVNDFQKGDIAEGYSVSREKKESFPLTVTSAQKNPTAFYLCASSRQGVQPQHFGDGTRLSIL.

This clone came up once. This rearrangement joins TRBV27 to TRBJ2-7; 8 bases map to TRBD1. V lost 5 bases and J lost 6; bases outside the gene matches: 9. The CDR3 spans 14 residues. The germline CDR1 and CDR2 sequences are MNHEY and SMNVEV (reference sequence). The CDR3 DNA sequence: TGTGCCAGCAGTCCCTACCTGGACAGGGCCGAGCAGTACTTC. It yields the protein CASSPYLDRAEQYF.

The rearrangement uses TRBV5-4 and TRBJ2-1; possibly TRBD2 for D (6 bases). The length of the CDR3 is 16 residues. V lost 4 bases, J lost 4 bases, and 18 bases lay in between. Germline-derived CDR1 and CDR2 are SGHNT and YYREEE (reference sequence). The CDR3 DNA follows: TGTGCCAGCAGCCTGCCGGGCGGAGGGCATTACAATGAGCAGTTCTTC. Its protein is CASSLPGGGHYNEQFF.

The gene calls are TRBV27 and TRBJ1-3; D is unclear. This CDR3 is built from 13 residues. Deletions cut 6 bases from V and 0 bases from J, with 6 bases between. The germline V gene has CDR1 MNHEY and CDR2 SMNVEV (reference sequence). CDR3 loop: CASRFNSGNTIYF. CDR3 nucleotide sequence: TGTGCCAGCAGATTTAACTCTGGAAACACCATATATTTT.

V usage is TRBV28 and J usage is TRBJ2-7; D perhaps matches TRBD2 (5 bases). V lost 4 bases, J lost 1 base, and 11 bases lay in between. In germline, CDR1 is MDHEN, CDR2 SYDVKM. There are 14 residues in the CDR3. CDR3 protein: CASSSSGTSYEQYF. CDR3 bases: TGTGCCAGCAGTTCCAGCGGTACTTCCTACGAGCAGTACTTC.

The count of this clone is one. This chain uses TRBV6-4 with TRBJ2-3; 12 bases fit TRBD1. The CDR3 has 15 amino acids. The trim removed 4 bases at V and 5 bases at J, leaving 4 bases unmatched. Germline CDR1 MRHNA, CDR2 SNTAGT. The CDR3 spells CASSGGQGAGDTQYF. The CDR3 DNA is TGTGCCAGCAGTGGGGGACAGGGGGCGGGAGATACGCAGTATTTT.

This sequence joins TRBV6-2 or TRBV6-3 and TRBJ2-1; 7 bases match TRBD2. CDR1 and CDR2 (germline): MNHEY, SVGEGT. J gave up 11 bases and V 0 bases, and 4 bases lay outside the gene matches. The CDR3 is 13 residues long. The DNA of the CDR3 is TGTGCCAGCAGTTACTCGGGGGGGAGTAAGCAGTTCTTC. Protein: CASSYSGGSKQFF.

The V call is TRBV7-2, the J call TRBJ1-2; D may be TRBD1 (6 bases). The germline V gene encodes CDR1 SGHTA and CDR2 FQGNSA. The V and J ends lost 2 bases and 0 bases respectively, with 16 bases between them. The CDR3 is 17 residues long. The CDR3 loop is CASSLSPTGTTNYGYTF. The DNA for the CDR3 is TGTGCCAGCAGCTTATCCCCGACAGGAACCACTAACTATGGCTACACCTTC. The full variable domain, with the rest looked up from reference TRBV7-2 and TRBJ1-2, is GAGVSQSPSNKVTEKGKDVELRCDPISGHTALYWYRQSLGQGLEFLIYFQGNSAPDKSGLPSDRFSAERTGGSVSTLTIQRTQQEDSAVYLCASSLSPTGTTNYGYTFGSGTRLTVV.

The rearrangement joins TRBV24-1 to TRBJ2-1; TRBD2 aligns across 10 bases. V shed 7 bases and J 3 bases; nucleotides not matched to a gene: 5. Germline V CDR1 and CDR2: KGHDR, SFDVKD. The CDR3 spans 15 residues. In DNA, the CDR3 is TGTGCCACCAGCCCTAGCGGGAGTGTCTACAATGAGCAGTTCTTC. This translates into CATSPSGSVYNEQFF.